These T cell receptor beta chains were read from a single sample in a study of cytomegalovirus exposure and HLA in healthy donors. Profiled with immunoSEQ multiplex PCR; TCRdb holds only in-frame clones, not every one. This table holds 100,000 to 150,000 clones, roughly four fifths found once. Sequenced sample: PBMCs. Receptor source: a male donor in good health and CMV-seronegative. The CDR3 runs from the conserved cysteine through the conserved F or W. A D gene is named only where the DNA matches it firmly. Some rows mark clone size as missing; the rest say once, few, many or name a class of expanded clone.

clone size | J gene | V gene | D gene | CDR3 DNA | CDR3 protein
. | TRBJ1-2 | TRBV2 | . | TGTGCCAGCATGTGGCAGGATAATGGCTACACCTTC | CASMWQDNGYTF
few | TRBJ1-2 | TRBV30 | TRBD1 | TGTGCCTTGGGACAGTTTGAGTGCACCTTC | CALGQFECTF
. | TRBJ2-7 | TRBV28 | TRBD2 | TGTGCCAGCAGTGCGTCCCGGGGGGTCCTACTAGAAATAGACTACGAGCAGTACTTC | CASSASRGVLLEIDYEQYF
few | TRBJ2-5 | TRBV30 | . | TGTGCCTGGAGGCAATGGATGGAGGAGACCCAGTACTTC | CAWRQWMEETQYF
few | TRBJ2-1 | TRBV7-7 | TRBD2 | TGTGCTAGCAGCCCGTTTGGGGGGGGATTCTACAATGAGCAGTTCTTC | CASSPFGGGFYNEQFF
. | TRBJ2-7 | TRBV5-6 | . | TGTGCCAGCAGCTTTCAGGGGACGGCCTACGAGCAGTACTTC | CASSFQGTAYEQYF
. | TRBJ1-2 | TRBV9 | . | TGTGCCAGCAGCGTAGGACAGATATATGGCTACACCTTC | CASSVGQIYGYTF
. | TRBJ2-7 | TRBV15 | TRBD2 | TGTGCCACCAGCAGAGATTTAGCGGGAGGCCCCACCTACGAGCAGTACTTC | CATSRDLAGGPTYEQYF
. | TRBJ1-6 | TRBV6-5 | . | TGTGCCAGCAGTTACCTAGAGAATTCACCCCTCCACTTT | CASSYLENSPLHF
. | TRBJ2-7 | TRBV5-5 | TRBD1 | TGTGCCAGCAGCCAAGGGCGACAGGGTGGGAGCTACGAGCAGTACTTC | CASSQGRQGGSYEQYF
. | TRBJ2-7 | TRBV5-4 | . | TGTGCCAGCAGCAACGCAGCGTCTCCCGTCTACGAGCAGTACTTC | CASSNAASPVYEQYF
once | TRBJ2-1 | TRBV19 | TRBD1 | TGTGCCAGTGGACAGGGGACCAGCTCCTACAATGAGCAGTTCTTC | CASGQGTSSYNEQFF
. | TRBJ2-1 | TRBV11-3 | TRBD2 | TGTGCCAGCAGCTTAGAAGGGACTAGTGTGGATGAGCAGTTCTTC | CASSLEGTSVDEQFF
. | TRBJ2-7 | TRBV28 | . | TGTGCCAGCAGTTTAGGCGGCAGGGCCGCCTACGAGCAGTACTTC | CASSLGGRAAYEQYF
. | TRBJ2-2 | TRBV18 | TRBD2 | TGTGCCAGCTCACCACTTCCAGCGGGGGTGAACACCGGGGAGCTGTTTTTT | CASSPLPAGVNTGELFF
. | TRBJ1-1 | TRBV7-9 | . | TGTGCCAGCAGCTTTATGGGCTACTTAGCTTTCTTT | CASSFMGYLAFF
. | TRBJ1-6 | TRBV7-2 | . | TGTGCCAGCAGCACAGGGAGAGCCTCCTATAATTCACCCCTCCACTTT | CASSTGRASYNSPLHF
. | TRBJ1-3 | TRBV6-1 | . | TGTGCCAGCAGGACAAGCCACACCATATATTTT | CASRTSHTIYF
few | TRBJ2-7 | TRBV11-2 | . | TGTGCCAGCAGCTTAAACAGGGCCCACTCCTACGAGCAGTACTTC | CASSLNRAHSYEQYF
once | TRBJ2-7 | TRBV9 | . | TGTGCCAGCAGCGTAGCGGCAGGGATGGCCTACGAGCAGTACTTC | CASSVAAGMAYEQYF
. | TRBJ2-7 | TRBV6-6 | TRBD2 | TGTGCCAGCACCCTGAGCGGGAAGCCTTACGAGCAGTACTTC | CASTLSGKPYEQYF
. | TRBJ1-1 | TRBV12-5 | . | TGTGCTAGTGGTTTGACAGGGAGTCGGACTGAAGCTTTCTTT | CASGLTGSRTEAFF
. | TRBJ2-7 | TRBV7-9 | . | TGTGCCAGCAGCCCTCGGGAACTAGCTGGCGAGCAGTACTTC | CASSPRELAGEQYF
. | TRBJ1-1 | TRBV9 | . | TGTGCCAGCAGCGTAGATCAGGGGCAGGGGCCTATGAACACTGAAGCTTTCTTT | CASSVDQGQGPMNTEAFF
. | TRBJ1-4 | TRBV15 | TRBD1 | TGTGCCACCATGACAGGGGAGAATGAAAAACTGTTTTTT | CATMTGENEKLFF
few | TRBJ1-6 | TRBV6-5 | . | TGTGCCAGCAGACTAACCCCGCAGGGAAATTCACCCCTCCACTTT | CASRLTPQGNSPLHF
. | TRBJ1-3 | TRBV6-5 | . | TGTGCCAGCAGGCCCGTGGGCCTCTCTGGAAACACCATATATTTT | CASRPVGLSGNTIYF
. | TRBJ2-7 | TRBV7-2 | . | TGTGCCAGCAGCTTAGGAGCGATCTCCTACGAGCAGTACTTC | CASSLGAISYEQYF
. | TRBJ1-2 | TRBV28 | TRBD1 | TGTGCCAGCAGTGCGACAGGGCTTCTGTACTACACCTTC | CASSATGLLYYTF
once | TRBJ2-7 | TRBV19 | . | TGTGCCAGTAGTATGAGGGCAGGGGACGAGCAGTACTTC | CASSMRAGDEQYF
. | TRBJ1-2 | TRBV4-3 | TRBD1 | TGCGCCAGCAGCCCGGGACAGGGCTATGGCTACACCTTC | CASSPGQGYGYTF
. | TRBJ2-2 | TRBV28 | TRBD2 | TGTGCCAGCAGCCTCACGACTAGCGTGACCGGGGAGCTGTTTTTT | CASSLTTSVTGELFF
. | TRBJ2-1 | TRBV18 | TRBD2 | TGTGCCAGCTCACTTCGGGGTGGAGCTAGCGGATACAATGAGCAGTTCTTC | CASSLRGGASGYNEQFF
. | TRBJ2-5 | TRBV6-5 | . | TGTGCCAGCAAGGAGGGAGCGTTATTGAAAGAGACCCAGTACTTC | CASKEGALLKETQYF
. | TRBJ2-5 | TRBV10-3 | . | TGTGCCATCAGTCAACAGGGAGGGGAGACCCAGTACTTC | CAISQQGGETQYF